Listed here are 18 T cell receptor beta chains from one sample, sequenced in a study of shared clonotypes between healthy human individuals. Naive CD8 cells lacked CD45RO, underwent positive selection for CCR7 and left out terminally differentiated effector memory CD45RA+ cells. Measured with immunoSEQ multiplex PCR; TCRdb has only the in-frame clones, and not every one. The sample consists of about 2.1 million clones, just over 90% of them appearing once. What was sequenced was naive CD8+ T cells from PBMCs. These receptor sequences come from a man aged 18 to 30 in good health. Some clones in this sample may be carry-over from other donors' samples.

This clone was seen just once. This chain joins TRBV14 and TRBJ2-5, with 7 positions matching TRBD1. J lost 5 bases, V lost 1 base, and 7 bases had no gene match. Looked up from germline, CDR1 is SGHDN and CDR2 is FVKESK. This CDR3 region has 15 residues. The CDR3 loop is CASSQADRAWETQYF. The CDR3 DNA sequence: TGTGCCAGCAGCCAAGCTGACAGGGCGTGGGAGACCCAGTACTTC. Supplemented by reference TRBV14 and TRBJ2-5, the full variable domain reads EAGVTQFPSHSVIEKGQTVTLRCDPISGHDNLYWYRRVMGKEIKFLLHFVKESKQDESGMPNNRFLAERTGGTYSTLKVQPAELEDSGVYFCASSQADRAWETQYFGPGTRLLVL.

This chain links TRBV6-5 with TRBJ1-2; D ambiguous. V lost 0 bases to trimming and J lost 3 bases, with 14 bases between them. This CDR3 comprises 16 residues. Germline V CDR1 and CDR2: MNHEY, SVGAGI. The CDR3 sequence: CASSYSDSLEYYGYTF. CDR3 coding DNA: TGTGCCAGCAGTTACTCGGACTCCCTCGAATACTATGGCTACACCTTC.

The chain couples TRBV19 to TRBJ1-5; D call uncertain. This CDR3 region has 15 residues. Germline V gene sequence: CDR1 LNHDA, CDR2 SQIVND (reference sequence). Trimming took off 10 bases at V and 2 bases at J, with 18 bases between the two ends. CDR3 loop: CATGRVALGNQPQHF. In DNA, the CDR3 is TGTGCCACCGGTCGGGTCGCCCTAGGCAATCAGCCCCAGCATTTT.

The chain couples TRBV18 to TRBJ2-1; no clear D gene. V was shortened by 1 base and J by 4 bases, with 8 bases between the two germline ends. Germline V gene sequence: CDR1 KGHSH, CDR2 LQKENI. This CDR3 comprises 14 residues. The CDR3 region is CASSPQEHYNEQFF. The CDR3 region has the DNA TGTGCCAGCTCACCACAGGAACATTACAATGAGCAGTTCTTC.

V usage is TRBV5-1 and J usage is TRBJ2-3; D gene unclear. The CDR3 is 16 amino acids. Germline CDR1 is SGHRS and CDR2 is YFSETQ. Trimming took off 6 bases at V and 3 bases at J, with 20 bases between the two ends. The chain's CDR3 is CASISYRSKGTDTQYF. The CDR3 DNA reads TGCGCCAGCATATCATACCGATCCAAAGGGACAGATACGCAGTATTTT.

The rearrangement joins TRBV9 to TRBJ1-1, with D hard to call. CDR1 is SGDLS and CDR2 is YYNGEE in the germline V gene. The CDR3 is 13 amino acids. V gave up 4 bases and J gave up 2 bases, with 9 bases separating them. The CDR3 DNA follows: TGTGCCAGCAGCTCGGAGGGTAACACTGAAGCTTTCTTT. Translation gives CASSSEGNTEAFF.

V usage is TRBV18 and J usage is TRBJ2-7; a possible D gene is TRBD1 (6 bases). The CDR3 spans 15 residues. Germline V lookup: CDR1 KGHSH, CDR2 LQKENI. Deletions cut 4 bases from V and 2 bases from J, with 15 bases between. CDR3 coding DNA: TGTGCCAGCTCACTCCCGGCACAGGGCACCTACGAGCAGTACTTC. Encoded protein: CASSLPAQGTYEQYF.

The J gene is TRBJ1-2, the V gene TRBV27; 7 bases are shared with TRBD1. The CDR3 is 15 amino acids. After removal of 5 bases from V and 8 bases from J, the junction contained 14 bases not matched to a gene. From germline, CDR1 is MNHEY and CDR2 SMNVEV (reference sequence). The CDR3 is CASSRRGGGTYGYTF. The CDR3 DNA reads TGTGCCAGCAGTCGCAGGGGGGGTGGTACGTACGGCTACACCTTC.

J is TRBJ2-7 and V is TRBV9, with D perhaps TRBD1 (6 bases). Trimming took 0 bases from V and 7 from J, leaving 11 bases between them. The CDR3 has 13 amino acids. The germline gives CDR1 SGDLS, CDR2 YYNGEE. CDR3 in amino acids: CASSVEWGREQYF. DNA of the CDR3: TGTGCCAGCAGCGTAGAATGGGGGCGAGAGCAGTACTTC.

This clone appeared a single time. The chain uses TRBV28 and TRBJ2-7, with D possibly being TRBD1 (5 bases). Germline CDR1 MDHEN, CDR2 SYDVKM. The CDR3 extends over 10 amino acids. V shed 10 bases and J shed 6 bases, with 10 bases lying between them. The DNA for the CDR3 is TGTGCCACTCCAGGGTCCGAGCAGTACTTC. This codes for CATPGSEQYF.

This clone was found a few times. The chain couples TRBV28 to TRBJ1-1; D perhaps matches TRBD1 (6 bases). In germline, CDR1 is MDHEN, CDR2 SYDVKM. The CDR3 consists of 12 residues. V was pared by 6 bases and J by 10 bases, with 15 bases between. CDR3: CASSRDTLAAFF. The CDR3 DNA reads TGTGCCAGCAGCCGGGACACCTTAGCAGCTTTCTTT.

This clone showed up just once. In DNA form, the CDR3 reads TGCAGCGTTGTATGGAGACTAGCGGGATTGAGCTCCTACAATGAGCAGTTCTTC. Protein product: CSVVWRLAGLSSYNEQFF. The chain carries TRBV29-1 and TRBJ2-1; 11 bases agree with TRBD2. V lost 4 bases to trimming and J lost 0 bases; unmatched junction nucleotides: 11. The CDR3 totals 18 residues. The V gene's germline CDR1 is SQVTM and CDR2 ANQGSEA.

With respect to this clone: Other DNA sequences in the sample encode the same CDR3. The CDR3 region is CASSYSWSYEQYF. The CDR3 DNA reads TGTGCCAGCAGTTACTCGTGGTCCTACGAGCAGTACTTC. The chain links TRBV6-5 to TRBJ2-7; D is ambiguous. Per germline, CDR1 MNHEY and CDR2 SVGAGI. Trimming shortened V by 0 bases and J by 1 base, and 4 bases separated the two germline ends. The CDR3 spans 13 residues.

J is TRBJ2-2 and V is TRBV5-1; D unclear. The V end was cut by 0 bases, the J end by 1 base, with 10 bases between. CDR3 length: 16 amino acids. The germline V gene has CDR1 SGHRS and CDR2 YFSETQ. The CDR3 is CASSLASNLNTGELFF. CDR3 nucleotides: TGCGCCAGCAGCTTGGCCAGCAACCTGAACACCGGGGAGCTGTTTTTT.

The CDR3 reads CASSFGLAGSEQYF. The CDR3 coding sequence is TGCGCCAGCAGCTTCGGGCTAGCGGGATCCGAGCAGTACTTC. V is TRBV5-1 and J is TRBJ2-7; TRBD2 aligns across 9 bases. Germline CDR1 and CDR2: SGHRS and YFSETQ. Germline trimming cut 2 bases from V and 6 bases from J; bases unmatched to any gene: 6. This CDR3 comprises 14 residues.

The CDR3 loop reads CASSLLWGDGNQPQHF. Written as DNA, the CDR3 is TGTGCCAGCAGTTTATTATGGGGGGATGGGAATCAGCCCCAGCATTTT. The chain uses TRBV27 and TRBJ1-5, with D perhaps matching TRBD1 (5 bases). Trimming left V 1 base short and J 4 bases short, with 14 bases between. The CDR3 runs to 16 residues. Germline CDR1 and CDR2: MNHEY and SMNVEV (reference sequence).

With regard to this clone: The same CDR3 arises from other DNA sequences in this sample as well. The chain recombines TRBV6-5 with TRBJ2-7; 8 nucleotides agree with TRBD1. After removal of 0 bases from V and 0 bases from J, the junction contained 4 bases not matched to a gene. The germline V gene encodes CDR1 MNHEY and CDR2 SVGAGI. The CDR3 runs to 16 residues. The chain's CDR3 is CASSYSTGESSYEQYF. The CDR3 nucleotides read TGTGCCAGCAGTTACTCGACAGGGGAGAGCTCCTACGAGCAGTACTTC.

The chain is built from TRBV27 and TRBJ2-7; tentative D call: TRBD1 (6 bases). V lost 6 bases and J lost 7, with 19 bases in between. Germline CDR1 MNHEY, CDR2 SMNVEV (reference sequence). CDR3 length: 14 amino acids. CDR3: CASSPGHLMGEQYF. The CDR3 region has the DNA TGTGCCAGCAGCCCGGGACACCTGATGGGGGAGCAGTACTTC.